This TCR beta chain is drawn from a study of beta chain features in type 1 diabetes. Study observations and caveats: Patients with Type 1 diabetes showed moderately but significantly shorter TCRB CDR3s in all four CD4+ subsets. For cells with high TCR expression, cDNA sequencing could yield over-representation. Naive, central memory and regulatory TCRB repertoires appeared more similar among patients than healthy donors.

Without exception, sorted populations had purity beyond 95%. In its sample, this clone was seen a few times. Antigen: not known. V lost 6 bases, J lost 4 bases, and 15 bases lay in between. Germline CDR1 SQVTM, CDR2 ANQGSEA. The CDR3 is 13 residues long. Expressed TCRB transcripts were sequenced after all isolated RNA was converted to cDNA. Profiling relied on immunoSEQ multiplex PCR, and the TCRdb table lists in-frame clones only, not all of them. The profile shows 500,000 to 800,000 clones, about an eighth of them singletons. This clonotype was sampled from a man younger than 40 with type 1 diabetes. Material: naive CD4+ T cells from blood. This rearrangement joins TRBV29-1 to TRBJ1-2; D not certain. Here the CDR3 reads CSVGLIRAYGYTF. The CDR3 bases are TGCAGCGTAGGACTTATAAGGGCCTATGGCTACACCTTC.